This TCR beta chain is from a study of T cells expressing NK-cell markers. Germline-derived CDR1 and CDR2 are LNHNV and YYDKDF (reference sequence). CDR3 length: 15 amino acids. Study-level points and caveats: NKG2C+ dominant clonotype frequencies in about 6 donors were roughly 1.0-7.5% of CD8+ T cells.

TCR beta cDNA was made by 5'RACE template switching with UMIs. TCRdb reprocessed the 5' RACE reads, with one entry per CDR3 protein and no DNA. In all, the sample yields roughly 350,000 distinct CDR3 sequences. As for this clonotype: Its target is unknown.

Sequenced input: blood T cells: a sorted CD56 or NKG2C T cell subset, CD4+ or CD8+ T cells, or bulk PBMC T cells (not recorded which). The J gene is TRBJ1-4, the V gene TRBV15. The sequence came from a man between 18 and 69 years old in good health. CDR3 residues: CATSTGRLKDEKLFF.